Listed here is a single T cell receptor (beta chain). This clone was detected only a few times. It has no known antigen specificity. Base qualities are not at hand, and no much larger clone is one base apart. V gives up 6 bases and J gives up 0 bases, and the segment between their germline ends measures 12 bases. Taken from cysteine to phenylalanine, the CDR3 has 15 residues. The sequence is cut down to CDR3 DNA, 45 bases in frame from base 1. The CDR1 and CDR2 encoded by the germline V gene are MNHEY and SVGAGI. The source of the sample is a study of control samples from healthy donors and cancer patients (TCRdb year 2020). The library came from the immunoSEQ multiplex PCR assay. The table comes from immuneACCESS by way of TCRdb, which keeps in-frame sequences with V and J called. Part of the clones is missing from these tables; in studies checked, under half for an unresolved V gene and the rest for unknown reasons. The sample table shows 230,000 or so clones, and roughly 94% are seen once. The top ten clonotypes cover about 1.4% of the sample.

The TCR sequence derives from a man between 50 and 59 years old in good health. What was sequenced was blood. The V and J genes are TRBV6-5 and TRBJ1-3, with the D gene uncertain. The CDR3 loop reads CASRTGRPSGNTIYF. The nucleotide sequence reads TGTGCCAGCAGAACCGGACGGCCCTCTGGAAACACCATATATTTT.